This TCR beta chain was documented in a study of long-term antiretroviral therapy in people with HIV. Germline V gene lookup returns CDR1 WSHSY and CDR2 SAAADI. The CDR3 length is 13 residues. V shed 9 bases and J shed 0 bases, with 9 bases lying between them. Sequencing used immunoSEQ v3.0 at survey level. Assay used: immunoSEQ multiplex PCR; TCRdb lists only in-frame clones, some missing. The sample shows approximately 35,000 clones, over 85% of them seen only once. This sequence originates from a woman in her forties or fifties with HIV. Sequencing used unsorted PBMCs, obtained around 5.3 years after starting antiretroviral therapy. The rearrangement uses TRBV10-2 and TRBJ1-5, with D perhaps TRBD1 (6 bases). This chain's CDR3 is CASGQTSNQPQHF. The CDR3 nucleotides read TGCGCCAGTGGACAGACTAGCAATCAGCCCCAGCATTTT.